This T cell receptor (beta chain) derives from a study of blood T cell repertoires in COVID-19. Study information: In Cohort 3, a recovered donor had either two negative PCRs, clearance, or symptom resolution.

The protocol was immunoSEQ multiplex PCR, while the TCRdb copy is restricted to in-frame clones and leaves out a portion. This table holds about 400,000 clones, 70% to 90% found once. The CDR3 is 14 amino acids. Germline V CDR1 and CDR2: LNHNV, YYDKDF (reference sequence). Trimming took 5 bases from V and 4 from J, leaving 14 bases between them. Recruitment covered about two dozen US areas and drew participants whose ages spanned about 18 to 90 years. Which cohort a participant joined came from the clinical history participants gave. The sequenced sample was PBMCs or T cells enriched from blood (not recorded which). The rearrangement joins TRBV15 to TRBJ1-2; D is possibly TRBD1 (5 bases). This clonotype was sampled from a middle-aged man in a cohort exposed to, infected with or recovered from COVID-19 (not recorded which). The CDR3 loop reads CATSVGGASYGYTF. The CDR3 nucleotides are TGTGCCACCAGCGTCGGGGGAGCAAGCTATGGCTACACCTTC.